This note documents a single T cell receptor (beta chain) sequence. The data derive from a study of blood T cell repertoires in COVID-19. Seattle-derived patients entered the study during active infection and were followed longitudinally. Germline loops: CDR1 LNHDA, CDR2 SQIVND (reference sequence). This CDR3 has 14 residues. With 3 bases clipped from V and 6 bases from J, the junction kept 8 bases outside the gene matches. As originally analysed: Quantification of nucleated cells was approximated via reference gene primer amplification. TCRdb's table, derived via immunoSEQ multiplex PCR, lists solely in-frame clones and lacks some. V, J and clone size are taken as reported in that table, and D and trimming were inferred from the DNA itself. The table records 250,000 or so clones, more than 75% of them present only once.

The chain joins TRBV19 to TRBJ2-7; 7 bases align to TRBD2. This TCR derives from a woman between 55 and 75 years old with COVID-19, enrolled during active disease. Sequencing was performed on peripheral blood. The CDR3 loop reads CASSIRAGPLEQYF. CDR3 nucleotide sequence: TGTGCCAGTAGTATCCGAGCGGGACCCCTCGAGCAGTACTTC.